This TCR beta chain was profiled in a study of cytomegalovirus exposure and HLA in healthy donors. General observations from the study: Only CMV serostatus was available as immune exposure information. Indistinguishable V segments, including TRBV6-2 and TRBV6-3, were excluded.

On this clone itself: Its antigen is not known.

Both 60 Vbeta primers and 13 Jbeta primers went into the PCR. Profiling relied on immunoSEQ multiplex PCR, and the TCRdb table lists in-frame clones only, not all of them. The data show under 200,000 clones, with roughly 78% seen just once and roughly 3% held by the top ten. Germline CDR1 is WSHSY and CDR2 is SAAADI. This CDR3 has 14 residues. V lost 6 bases to trimming and J lost 4 bases, with 15 bases between them. The sequencing input was PBMCs. The chain is built from TRBV10-2 and TRBJ1-1; TRBD1 might be the D (5 bases). The TCR originated in a woman between 40 and 50 years old in good health and CMV-seronegative. The CDR3 DNA sequence: TGCGCCAGCAGAGAAACAGGTCTATTCACTGAAGCTTTCTTT. This translates into CASRETGLFTEAFF.